The clone carrying this T cell receptor beta chain was counted once. The donors, all of them Caucasian adults, lived in Nashville, Tennessee. The split of CD4+ cells yielded CD45RA+ naive and CD45RA-negative memory subsets. The data stem from a study of shared clonotypes between healthy human individuals. Study information: Aged 18 to 49, the donors were a couple of women and a few men.

The method was immunoSEQ multiplex PCR; TCRdb's version includes in-frame clones alone and lacks a portion of them. The top ten clones hold around 1.5% of a sample with about 1 million clones, more than 65% of them seen once. Deletions cut 6 bases from V and 2 bases from J, with 29 bases between. Per the germline V gene, CDR1 is KGHSH and CDR2 is LQKENI. This CDR3 has 19 residues. The sample taken for sequencing was memory CD4+ T cells sorted from blood. Subset indicated: CD45RA-negative fraction. The rearrangement uses TRBV18 and TRBJ2-7, with D perhaps TRBD2 (6 bases). The TCR was taken from a man aged 18 to 30 in good health. The CDR3 spells CASSPKGPPPRGQTYEQYF. The CDR3 nucleotides read TGTGCCAGCTCGCCGAAAGGGCCCCCCCCGCGGGGTCAGACCTACGAGCAGTACTTC.